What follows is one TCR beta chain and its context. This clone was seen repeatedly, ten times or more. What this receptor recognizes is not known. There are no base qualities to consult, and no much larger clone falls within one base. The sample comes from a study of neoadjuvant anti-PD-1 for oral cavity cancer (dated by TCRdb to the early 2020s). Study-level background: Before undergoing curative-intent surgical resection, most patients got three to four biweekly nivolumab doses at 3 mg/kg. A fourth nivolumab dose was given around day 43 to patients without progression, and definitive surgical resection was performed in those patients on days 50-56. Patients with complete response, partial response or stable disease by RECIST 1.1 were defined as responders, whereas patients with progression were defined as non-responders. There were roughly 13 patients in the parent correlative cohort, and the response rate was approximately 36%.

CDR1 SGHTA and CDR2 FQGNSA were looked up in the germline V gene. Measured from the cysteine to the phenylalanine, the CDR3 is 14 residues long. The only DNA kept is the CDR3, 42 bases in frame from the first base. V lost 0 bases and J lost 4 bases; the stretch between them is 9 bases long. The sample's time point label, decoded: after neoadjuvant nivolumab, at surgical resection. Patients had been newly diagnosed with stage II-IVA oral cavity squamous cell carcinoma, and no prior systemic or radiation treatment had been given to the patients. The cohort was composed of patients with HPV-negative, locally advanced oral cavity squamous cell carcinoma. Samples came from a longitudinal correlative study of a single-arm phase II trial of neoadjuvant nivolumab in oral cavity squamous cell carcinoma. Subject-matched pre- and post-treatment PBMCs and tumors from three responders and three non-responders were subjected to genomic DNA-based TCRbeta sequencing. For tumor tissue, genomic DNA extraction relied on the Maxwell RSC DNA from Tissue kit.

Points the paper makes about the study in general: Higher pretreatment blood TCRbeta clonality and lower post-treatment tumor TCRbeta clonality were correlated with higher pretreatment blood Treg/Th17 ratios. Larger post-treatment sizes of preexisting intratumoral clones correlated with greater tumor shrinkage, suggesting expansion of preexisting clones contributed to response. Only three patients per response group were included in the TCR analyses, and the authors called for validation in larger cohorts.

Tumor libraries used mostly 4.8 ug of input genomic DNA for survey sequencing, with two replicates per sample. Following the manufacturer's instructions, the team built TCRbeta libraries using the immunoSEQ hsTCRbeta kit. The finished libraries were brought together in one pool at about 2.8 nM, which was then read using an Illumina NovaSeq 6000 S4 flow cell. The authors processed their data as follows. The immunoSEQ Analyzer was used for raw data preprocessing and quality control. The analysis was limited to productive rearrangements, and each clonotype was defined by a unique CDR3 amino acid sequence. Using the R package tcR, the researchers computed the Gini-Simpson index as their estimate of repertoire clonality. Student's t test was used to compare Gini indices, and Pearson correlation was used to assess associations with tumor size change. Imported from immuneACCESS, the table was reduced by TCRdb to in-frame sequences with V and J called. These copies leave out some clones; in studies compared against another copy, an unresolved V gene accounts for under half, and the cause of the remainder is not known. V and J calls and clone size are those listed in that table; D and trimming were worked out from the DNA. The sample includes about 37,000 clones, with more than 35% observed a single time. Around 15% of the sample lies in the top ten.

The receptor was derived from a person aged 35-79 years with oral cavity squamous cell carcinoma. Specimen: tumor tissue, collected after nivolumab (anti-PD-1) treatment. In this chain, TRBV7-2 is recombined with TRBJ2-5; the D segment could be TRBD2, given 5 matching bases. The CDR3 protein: CASSLAGERETQYF. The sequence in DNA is TGTGCCAGCAGCTTAGCTGGGGAGCGAGAGACCCAGTACTTC.